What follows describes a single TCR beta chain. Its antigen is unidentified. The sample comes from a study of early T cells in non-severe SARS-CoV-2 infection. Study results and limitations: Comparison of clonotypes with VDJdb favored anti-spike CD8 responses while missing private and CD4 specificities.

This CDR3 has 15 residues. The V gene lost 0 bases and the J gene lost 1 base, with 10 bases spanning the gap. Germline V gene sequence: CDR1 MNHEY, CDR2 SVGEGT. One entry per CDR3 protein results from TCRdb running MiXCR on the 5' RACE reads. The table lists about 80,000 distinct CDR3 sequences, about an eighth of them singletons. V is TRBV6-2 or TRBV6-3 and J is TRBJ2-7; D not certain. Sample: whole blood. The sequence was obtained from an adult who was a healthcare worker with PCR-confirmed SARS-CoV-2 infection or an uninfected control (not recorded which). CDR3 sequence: CASSYSLSTSYEQYF. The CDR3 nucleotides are TGTGCCAGCAGTTACTCGCTCAGTACATCCTACGAGCAGTACTTC.